This TCR beta chain was profiled in a study of CD4 T cells in relation to SARS-CoV-2 and coronaviruses. Study-level information: ViraFEST: approximately 10-day antigen culture of PBMCs, then TCR beta CDR3 sequencing. Shared crossreactive spike epitopes were mapped to their HLA restriction. No peptide or an HIV-1 Nef peptide pool served as negative control.

The unexposed donors gave CD4+ T cells in about 2010-2019, prior to COVID-19. After nine to ten days of culture, CD4+ T cells were isolated. Two million PBMCs per well were cultured with around 10 IU/ml IL-2. Turning to this clone: Antigen: not known.

Measured with immunoSEQ multiplex PCR; TCRdb has only the in-frame clones, and not every one. The profile shows 20,000 or so clones, roughly 78% of them singletons. The CDR3 totals 16 residues. With 0 bases removed from V and 3 bases from J, the gap between germline ends came to 12 bases. CDR1 and CDR2 (germline): MNHEY, SVGAGI. The TCR comes from a human donor in good health. The material sequenced was CD4+ T cells from PBMCs, cultured in vitro. The V gene is TRBV6-5, the J gene TRBJ2-1; possible D gene TRBD2, 6 bases. This chain's CDR3 is CASSYSGLAIYNEQFF. The CDR3 nucleotides are TGTGCCAGCAGTTACTCCGGCCTAGCGATCTACAATGAGCAGTTCTTC.